The present TCR beta chain was sequenced within a study of OX40 agonist ivuxolimab in advanced cancers. Concerning the study at large: Ivuxolimab was a fully human IgG2 agonistic monoclonal antibody targeting the costimulatory receptor OX40 (CD134). In the dose-escalation cohort, 82.7% of patients were male, and the mean age was approximately 64 years, with a range of about 20 to 79. The paper reports the monotherapy dose-escalation portion (N of about 54 patients) of the phase I ivuxolimab trial. Prior anti-PD-1, anti-PD-L1 or anti-CTLA-4 therapy was permitted, and checkpoint inhibitors had been received by about two fifths of dose-escalation patients. The point of sequencing TCRbeta in the periphery was to test whether ivuxolimab changed TCR sequence diversity and drove clonal T-cell expansion. Partial responses occurred in three dose-escalation patients, of whom one had hepatocellular carcinoma and two had cutaneous melanoma. Among the approximately 54 dose-escalation patients, approximately 20 had hepatocellular carcinoma, roughly 15 melanoma, 9 renal cell carcinoma and 9 head and neck cancer. Intravenous ivuxolimab was administered to patients every 2 weeks at six dose levels: 0.01, 0.1, 0.3, 1.5, 3 and 10 mg/kg. Overall study results and their limits: Antigen specificity was not determined for the clonally expanded peripheral T cells. At doses of 0.1 to 3.0 mg/kg, clonal expansion of both CD4+ and CD8+ blood T cells was observed from baseline to week 6. In partial responders in the 0.1-3.0 mg/kg groups, normalized peripheral clonal expansion was found to be among the lowest, especially among CD8+ T cells. Low levels of normalized T-cell clonal expansion were also seen in some patients who did not respond. After ivuxolimab, more expanded clones were found on average in CD8+ T cells than in CD4+ T cells.

Genomic DNA was isolated from the sorted cells so that the TCRbeta CDR3 region could be sequenced. The immunoSEQ Assay was used to sequence the TCRbeta CDR3 regions. What TCRdb holds here is the immuneACCESS table cut down to in-frame rearrangements. Part of the clones is not present; checked against another copy, under half of the missing clones reflect an unresolved V gene, and the others are unexplained. This sample is represented by over 20,000 clones; approximately 83% of them were singletons. The top ten clonotypes cover roughly a sixth of the sample. Patients with autoimmune disease history or receiving systemic immunosuppression were excluded from the trial. Peripheral blood for TCR sequencing was collected from all dose cohorts at baseline, on cycle 4 day 1, and on cycle 7 day 1. Samples were obtained from an open-label, multicenter, first-in-human phase I dose-escalation trial of ivuxolimab. Adults with locally advanced or metastatic melanoma, renal cell, hepatocellular, or head and neck squamous cell carcinoma were enrolled in the trial. Before TCR sequencing, CD4+ and CD8+ T cells were separately sorted from peripheral blood.

A single count supports this clone. The antigen it binds to is not known. No much larger clonotype is one base removed from it; base qualities were not supplied. Germline trimming: 5 bases from V, 2 bases from J; junction bases outside gene matches: 12. From a lookup of the germline V gene (reference sequence), CDR1 and CDR2 are SEHNR and FQNEAQ. The CDR3 goes from the cysteine to the phenylalanine over 16 residues. Only the CDR3 region is kept as DNA, spanning 48 bases read in frame from base 1. The V and J genes are TRBV7-9 and TRBJ2-7; the central 7 bases match TRBD2. The sequence came from an adult with an advanced solid tumor such as melanoma, head and neck, liver or kidney cancer. Source: CD4+ or CD8+ T cells sorted from blood, taken in a trial of the OX40 agonist ivuxolimab. The DNA is as follows: TGTGCCAGCAGCCCTTGGGTCGGGGACTACACCTACGAGCAGTACTTC. This encodes CASSPWVGDYTYEQYF.